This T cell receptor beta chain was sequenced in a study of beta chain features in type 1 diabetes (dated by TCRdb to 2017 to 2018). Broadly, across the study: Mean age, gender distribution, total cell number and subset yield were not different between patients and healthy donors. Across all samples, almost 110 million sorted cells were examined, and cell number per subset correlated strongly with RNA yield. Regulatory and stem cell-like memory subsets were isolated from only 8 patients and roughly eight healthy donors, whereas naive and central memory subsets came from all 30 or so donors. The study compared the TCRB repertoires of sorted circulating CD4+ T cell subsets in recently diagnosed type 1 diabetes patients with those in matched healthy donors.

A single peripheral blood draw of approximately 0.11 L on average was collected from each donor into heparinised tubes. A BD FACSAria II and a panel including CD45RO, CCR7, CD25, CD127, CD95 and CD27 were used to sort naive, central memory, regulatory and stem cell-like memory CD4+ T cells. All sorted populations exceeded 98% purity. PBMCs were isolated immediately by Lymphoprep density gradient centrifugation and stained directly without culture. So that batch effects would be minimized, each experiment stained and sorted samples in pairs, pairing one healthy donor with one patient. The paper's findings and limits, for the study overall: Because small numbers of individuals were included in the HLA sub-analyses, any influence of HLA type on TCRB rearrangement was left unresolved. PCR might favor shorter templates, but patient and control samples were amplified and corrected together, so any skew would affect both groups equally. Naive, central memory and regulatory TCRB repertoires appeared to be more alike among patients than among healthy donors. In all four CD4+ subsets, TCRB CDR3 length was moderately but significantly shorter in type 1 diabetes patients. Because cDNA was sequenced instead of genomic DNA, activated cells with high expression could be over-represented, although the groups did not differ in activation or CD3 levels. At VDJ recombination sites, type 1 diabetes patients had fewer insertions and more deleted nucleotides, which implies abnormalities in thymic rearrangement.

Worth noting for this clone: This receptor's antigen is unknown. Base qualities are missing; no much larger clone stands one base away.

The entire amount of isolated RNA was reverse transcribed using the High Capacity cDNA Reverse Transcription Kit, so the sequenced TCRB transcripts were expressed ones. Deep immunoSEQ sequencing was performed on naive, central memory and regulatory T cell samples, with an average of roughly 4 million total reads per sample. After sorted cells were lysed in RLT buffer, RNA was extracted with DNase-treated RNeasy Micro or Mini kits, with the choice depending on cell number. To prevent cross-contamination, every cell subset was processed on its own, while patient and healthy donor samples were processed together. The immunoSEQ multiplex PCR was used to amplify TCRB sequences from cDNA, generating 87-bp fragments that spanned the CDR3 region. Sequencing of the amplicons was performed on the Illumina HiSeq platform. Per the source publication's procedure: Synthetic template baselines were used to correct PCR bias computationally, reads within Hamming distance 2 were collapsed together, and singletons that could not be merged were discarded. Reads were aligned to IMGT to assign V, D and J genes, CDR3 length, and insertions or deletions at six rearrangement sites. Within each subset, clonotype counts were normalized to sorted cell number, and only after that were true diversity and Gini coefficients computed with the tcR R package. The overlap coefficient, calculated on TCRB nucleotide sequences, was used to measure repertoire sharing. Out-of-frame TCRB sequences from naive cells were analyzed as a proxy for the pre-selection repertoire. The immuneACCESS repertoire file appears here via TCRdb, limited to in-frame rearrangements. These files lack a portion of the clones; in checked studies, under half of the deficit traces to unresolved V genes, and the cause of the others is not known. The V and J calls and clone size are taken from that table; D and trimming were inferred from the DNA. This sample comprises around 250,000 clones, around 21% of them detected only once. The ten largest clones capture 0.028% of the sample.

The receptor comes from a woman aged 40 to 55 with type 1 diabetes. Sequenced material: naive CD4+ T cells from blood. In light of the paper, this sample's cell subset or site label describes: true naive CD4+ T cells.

The DNA sequence is TGTGCCAGCAAGCGGGCACTCGGGCCCTACGAGCAGTACTTC. The resulting protein is CASKRALGPYEQYF. The chain is encoded by TRBV28 joined to TRBJ2-7, and possibly TRBD2, on 6 matching bases. The V and J ends are trimmed by 7 bases and 2 bases, leaving 15 bases between them. The CDR3 spans 14 residues, from the cysteine through the phenylalanine. The retained sequence is limited to the CDR3, 42 bases, with the frame set at the first base. Sequences MDHEN (CDR1) and SYDVKM (CDR2) are obtained from the germline V gene.